This T cell receptor beta chain was found in a study of Ad26.COV2.S vaccination and SARS-CoV-2 variants. On the study more broadly: Intramuscular Ad26.COV2.S at 5x10^10 or 1x10^11 viral particles. Overall study results and limits: Relative to placebo recipients, vaccine recipients exhibited elevated spike-specific TCR breadth. Once vaccination had occurred, spike-specific CD8+ and CD4+ T cell responses reportedly showed substantial breadth. With respect to non-spike TCR breadth, vaccine and placebo recipients were similar.

V was trimmed by 5 bases and J by 0 bases, leaving 11 bases between them. The V gene's germline CDR1 is SGHTA and CDR2 FQGNSA. The CDR3 consists of 16 residues. Treatment noted: roughly 20 received Ad26.COV2.S at low or high dose, single or two shots; 5 received placebo; per-sample allocation not given. The investigators took samples on day 63 after the first vaccine or placebo injection. Profiling relied on immunoSEQ multiplex PCR, and the TCRdb table lists in-frame clones only, not all of them. This sample yields some 520,000 clones, of which 70% to 90% are seen a single time; 9.5% to 15% belongs to the top ten. In this sample, this clone turned up once. The antigen is unknown.

J is TRBJ2-6 and V is TRBV7-2, with D possibly TRBD1 on 6 matching bases. Source: peripheral blood, taken in a trial of Ad26.COV2.S vaccine versus placebo. The clonotype comes from a person between 18 and 65 years old who received the Ad26.COV2.S COVID-19 vaccine or a placebo. The CDR3 sequence is CASSLQGYSGANVLTF. CDR3 in DNA: TGTGCCAGCAGCCTACAGGGTTACTCTGGGGCCAACGTCCTGACTTTC.